The 23 T cell receptor beta chains below come from one sample, sequenced in a study of memory B cells and T cells in multiple sclerosis. CFSE-dim autoproliferating and CFSE-high non-proliferating T cells from unstimulated culture were sequenced separately. Replicate wells were pooled after less than eight days of stimulus-free culture of 5x10^7 CFSE-labeled PBMCs. Sequencing used immunoSEQ multiplex PCR; TCRdb keeps in-frame clones, though not all of them. The sample comprises about 45,000 clones, more than 65% of which are singletons, and around 1.1% rests with the top ten. Antigens for these TCRs are unknown. The sequencing input was PBMCs from blood kept in culture. The origin of the receptors is a human donor with multiple sclerosis.

This chain links TRBV6-4 with TRBJ1-2, with 8 nucleotides matching TRBD1. CDR1 and CDR2 from the germline V gene are MRHNA and SNTAGT. CDR3 length: 13 residues. The trim removed 6 bases at V and 6 bases at J, leaving 6 bases unmatched. The CDR3 region is CASSMTGDDGYTF. The CDR3 DNA follows: TGTGCCAGCAGCATGACAGGGGATGATGGCTACACCTTC.

V usage is TRBV10-1 and J usage is TRBJ1-6; D not resolved. The CDR3 extends over 14 amino acids. Germline V gene lookup returns CDR1 WNHNN and CDR2 SYGVQD (reference sequence). V lost 0 bases and J 7 bases, leaving 7 bases between the germline ends. DNA for the CDR3: TGCGCCAGCAGTGAGTCAGGGAAAAATTCACCCCTCCACTTT. Protein: CASSESGKNSPLHF.

As concerns this clone: Within the sample, other DNA sequences also encode this same CDR3. The V call is TRBV19, the J call TRBJ1-5; D gene uncertain. Trimming took off 5 bases at V and 0 bases at J, with 11 bases between the two ends. This CDR3 has 15 residues. Germline loops: CDR1 LNHDA, CDR2 SQIVND (reference sequence). CDR3 DNA: TGTGCCAGTAGTTTCCGGGCCGATAGCAATCAGCCCCAGCATTTT. It codes for CASSFRADSNQPQHF.

The V gene is TRBV6-5, the J gene TRBJ1-1; D gene uncertain. The ends were cut back, 6 bases at V and 3 bases at J, with 11 bases in the middle. The CDR3 is 13 amino acids. Germline V gives CDR1 MNHEY, CDR2 SVGAGI. CDR3: CASRRAPDTEAFF. CDR3 DNA sequence: TGTGCCAGCAGAAGGGCTCCGGACACTGAAGCTTTCTTT.

The chain is built from TRBV19 and TRBJ2-3; 8 bases line up with TRBD2. V was clipped by 6 bases and J by 0 bases; unmatched bases: 11. From germline, CDR1 is LNHDA and CDR2 SQIVND (reference sequence). The CDR3 length is 17 residues. Here the CDR3 reads CASSRKGSGGSTDTQYF. The CDR3 DNA sequence: TGTGCCAGTAGCCGAAAGGGCAGCGGGGGCAGCACAGATACGCAGTATTTT.

The chain has TRBV6-5 and TRBJ2-7; maybe TRBD2 (6 bases). Germline assignment: CDR1 MNHEY and CDR2 SVGAGI. The V end was cut by 0 bases, the J end by 7 bases, with 16 bases between. This CDR3 contains 15 residues. The CDR3: CASSYSKGSAGEQYF. For the CDR3, the DNA is TGTGCCAGCAGTTACTCGAAGGGGTCGGCGGGAGAGCAGTACTTC.

The gene calls are TRBV5-1 and TRBJ1-5; D is perhaps TRBD1 (6 bases). V was pared by 0 bases and J by 3 bases, with 13 bases between. The CDR3 has 16 amino acids. From germline, CDR1 is SGHRS and CDR2 YFSETQ. The CDR3 sequence: CASSLVPGDNNQPQHF. The CDR3 bases are TGCGCCAGCAGCTTGGTCCCAGGGGATAACAATCAGCCCCAGCATTTT.

This clone was detected once. The chain employs TRBV6-1 and TRBJ1-1, with D possibly being TRBD1 (5 bases). Germline values: CDR1 MNHNS, CDR2 SASEGT. The CDR3 is made up of 14 amino acids. Trimming took off 6 bases at V and 4 bases at J, with 15 bases between the two ends. The CDR3 DNA follows: TGTGCCAGCAGATCCGGGACCACAGTCACTGAAGCTTTCTTT. Its translation: CASRSGTTVTEAFF.

The rearrangement uses TRBV7-9 and TRBJ1-2; TRBD1 might be the D (5 bases). The ends were cut back, 7 bases at V and 8 bases at J, with 23 bases in the middle. Germline values: CDR1 SEHNR, CDR2 FQNEAQ (reference sequence). The length of the CDR3 is 15 residues. The CDR3 bases are TGTGCCAGCACCGCGAACCGGGACCGAGTGGGGGGCTACACCTTC. It translates to CASTANRDRVGGYTF.

The chain uses TRBV30 and TRBJ1-1; no clear D. Trimming left V 0 bases short and J 4 bases short, with 9 bases between. CDR3 length equals 13 residues. CDR1 and CDR2 (germline): GTSNPN, SVGIG (reference sequence). The CDR3 nucleotides read TGTGCCTGGAGTGTTGGGTATGGCACTGAAGCTTTCTTT. Amino acids: CAWSVGYGTEAFF.

This clone was counted a single time. The V call is TRBV19, the J call TRBJ1-2, with D unclear. Trimming took 1 base from V and 2 from J, leaving 11 bases between them. CDR1 LNHDA and CDR2 SQIVND come from the germline V gene (reference sequence). The CDR3 extends over 15 amino acids. CDR3 protein: CASSIGAGRNYGYTF. Written as DNA, the CDR3 is TGTGCCAGTAGTATAGGGGCTGGACGCAACTATGGCTACACCTTC.

The CDR3 DNA reads TGTGCCAGCAGCTTAGGGGTCGGGACGGGCTACACCTTC. Encoded protein: CASSLGVGTGYTF. The chain employs TRBV7-2 and TRBJ1-2; D perhaps matches TRBD1 (5 bases). The V and J ends lost 1 base and 8 bases respectively, with 11 bases between them. Germline assignment: CDR1 SGHTA and CDR2 FQGNSA. The CDR3 spans 13 residues.

The CDR3 loop reads CATQAPGVSTEAFF. In DNA form, the CDR3 reads TGTGCCACACAAGCCCCAGGGGTAAGCACTGAAGCTTTCTTT. The V call is TRBV19, the J call TRBJ1-1; a weak D match, TRBD1 (6 bases). This CDR3 spans 14 amino acids. The V gene's germline CDR1 is LNHDA and CDR2 SQIVND (reference sequence). Trimming shortened V by 10 bases and J by 4 bases, and 19 bases separated the two germline ends.

V usage is TRBV9 and J usage is TRBJ2-1, with 10 bases fitting TRBD2. V dropped 3 bases and J dropped 3; count of bases not matched to a gene: 3. CDR1 and CDR2 from the germline V gene are SGDLS and YYNGEE. This CDR3 has 15 amino acids. The CDR3 region is CASSALAGDYNEQFF. DNA for the CDR3: TGTGCCAGCAGCGCGCTAGCGGGGGACTACAATGAGCAGTTCTTC. Combining the CDR3 with reference TRBV9 and TRBJ2-1 gives the whole variable domain DSGVTQTPKHLITATGQRVTLRCSPRSGDLSVYWYQQSLDQGLQFLIQYYNGEERAKGNILERFSAQQFPDLHSELNLSSLELGDSALYFCASSALAGDYNEQFFGPGTRLTVL.

This clone is a singleton in its sample. This chain joins TRBV6-1 and TRBJ2-7, with 8 positions matching TRBD1. The CDR3 runs 16 residues. CDR1 and CDR2 from the germline V gene are MNHNS and SASEGT. The ends lost 4 bases at V and 2 bases at J; junction bases unmatched: 10. In nucleotides, the CDR3 is TGTGCCAGCAGTGTATTATCAGGACAGGGCCCCTACGAGCAGTACTTC. This gives the protein CASSVLSGQGPYEQYF.

The J gene is TRBJ2-3, the V gene TRBV4-1; D perhaps matches TRBD2 (6 bases). V was clipped by 2 bases and J by 0 bases, with 15 bases between them. The CDR3 contains 17 residues. The germline CDR1 and CDR2 sequences are MGHRA and YSYEKL. DNA for the CDR3: TGCGCCAGCAGCCAATATGGAAGCGGGCTTAGCACAGATACGCAGTATTTT. This translates into CASSQYGSGLSTDTQYF.

The V and J genes are TRBV6-1 and TRBJ1-6; D uncertain. The CDR3 runs to 13 residues. The ends were cut back, 6 bases at V and 8 bases at J, with 11 bases in the middle. Per the germline V gene, CDR1 is MNHNS and CDR2 is SASEGT. The CDR3 protein is CASSPNTDSPLHF. CDR3 nucleotide sequence: TGTGCCAGCAGCCCAAATACGGATTCACCCCTCCACTTT.

This chain connects TRBV5-5 to TRBJ1-1; 7 bases line up with TRBD1. The V segment lost 1 base and the J segment 0 bases; nucleotides outside the gene matches: 0. In germline, CDR1 is SGHKS, CDR2 YYEKEE (reference sequence). The length of the CDR3 is 14 residues. CDR3 loop: CASSLTGVNTEAFF. For the CDR3, the DNA is TGTGCCAGCAGCTTGACAGGGGTGAACACTGAAGCTTTCTTT.

The genes are TRBV19 and TRBJ1-1; TRBD1 matches 7 bases. V dropped 4 bases and J dropped 4; count of bases not matched to a gene: 9. This CDR3 region has 15 residues. CDR1 and CDR2 (germline): LNHDA, SQIVND (reference sequence). CDR3: CASSTPPTGFTEAFF. DNA for the CDR3: TGTGCCAGTAGTACTCCCCCGACAGGGTTCACTGAAGCTTTCTTT.

This clone has a handful of counts. This sequence joins TRBV10-1 and TRBJ2-5; a weak D match, TRBD2 (5 bases). Germline CDR1 reads WNHNN; CDR2 reads SYGVQD (reference sequence). The V end was cut by 0 bases, the J end by 4 bases, with 12 bases between. The CDR3 extends over 15 amino acids. CDR3 residues: CASSESRGDRETQYF. CDR3 bases: TGCGCCAGCAGTGAGTCACGGGGAGACCGAGAGACCCAGTACTTC.

The chain recombines TRBV7-9 with TRBJ2-1, with 8 bases that match TRBD1. The germline V gene encodes CDR1 SEHNR and CDR2 FQNEAQ (reference sequence). The CDR3 is 12 residues long. The ends lost 4 bases at V and 9 bases at J; junction bases unmatched: 2. CDR3: CASSWTGSEQFF. Here the CDR3 DNA reads TGTGCCAGCAGCTGGACAGGGAGTGAGCAGTTCTTC.

This clone has a handful of counts. The V and J genes are TRBV18 and TRBJ1-6; D remains ambiguous. The CDR3 covers 14 residues. The germline V and J ends were trimmed by 0 bases and 6 bases, with 6 bases remaining between them. Germline CDR1 reads KGHSH; CDR2 reads LQKENI. The CDR3 spells CASSPPLANSPLHF. The CDR3, as DNA: TGTGCCAGCTCACCACCGTTGGCTAATTCACCCCTCCACTTT. Full variable domain (rest looked up from reference TRBV18 and TRBJ1-6): NAGVMQNPRHLVRRRGQEARLRCSPMKGHSHVYWYRQLPEEGLKFMVYLQKENIIDESGMPKERFSAEFPKEGPSILRIQQVVRGDSAAYFCASSPPLANSPLHFGNGTRLTVT.

V gene TRBV30 combines with J gene TRBJ1-2; D not certain. Trimming cost V 5 bases and J 3 bases, with 7 bases left between them. Germline V gene data show CDR1 as GTSNPN and CDR2 as SVGIG (reference sequence). This CDR3 spans 11 amino acids. This CDR3 reads CAWVRDYGYTF. Here the CDR3 DNA reads TGTGCCTGGGTGAGAGACTATGGCTACACCTTC.